This TCR beta chain stems from a study of cytomegalovirus exposure and HLA in healthy donors. The CDR3 extends over 17 amino acids. The trim removed 3 bases at V and 4 bases at J, leaving 10 bases unmatched. Germline V lookup: CDR1 MNHEY, CDR2 SMNVEV (reference sequence). Assay used: immunoSEQ multiplex PCR; TCRdb lists only in-frame clones, some missing. The sample has about 78,000 clones, about 95% seen once. The sample was PBMCs. The chain combines TRBV27 with TRBJ1-1; 11 bases map to TRBD1. The clonotype comes from a man between 18 and 35 years old in good health and CMV-seropositive. The DNA for the CDR3 is TGTGCCAGCAGTTTGAGTAGGACAGGGGGCGCGGTCACTGAAGCTTTCTTT. This codes for CASSLSRTGGAVTEAFF.